Only one count was recorded for the clone carrying this TCR beta chain. As yet, its antigen is unknown. The CDR3 extends over 14 amino acids. The V gene end was trimmed by 6 bases and the J gene end by 8 bases; junction bases not matched to a gene: 11. CDR1 and CDR2 (germline): MNHEY, SVGEGT. The data stem from a study of blood T cells in healthy people across ages. Study outcomes and limitations: Estimates based on one million T cells were treated as lower bounds.

With a J-beta primer mix and a sample-barcoded 5' primer, a second PCR ran about 7 to 12 cycles. TCRdb itself ran the 5' RACE reads through MiXCR, one entry per CDR3 protein. This sample has about 1.4 million distinct CDR3 sequences, with around 59% found just once. The sequence derives from a man aged 18 to 30 in good health. The gene calls are TRBV6-2 or TRBV6-3 and TRBJ1-2; 8 bases are shared with TRBD1. Specimen: blood. The CDR3 spells CASSFLGQGVGYTF. The CDR3 bases are TGTGCCAGCAGCTTCCTCGGACAGGGAGTGGGCTACACCTTC.